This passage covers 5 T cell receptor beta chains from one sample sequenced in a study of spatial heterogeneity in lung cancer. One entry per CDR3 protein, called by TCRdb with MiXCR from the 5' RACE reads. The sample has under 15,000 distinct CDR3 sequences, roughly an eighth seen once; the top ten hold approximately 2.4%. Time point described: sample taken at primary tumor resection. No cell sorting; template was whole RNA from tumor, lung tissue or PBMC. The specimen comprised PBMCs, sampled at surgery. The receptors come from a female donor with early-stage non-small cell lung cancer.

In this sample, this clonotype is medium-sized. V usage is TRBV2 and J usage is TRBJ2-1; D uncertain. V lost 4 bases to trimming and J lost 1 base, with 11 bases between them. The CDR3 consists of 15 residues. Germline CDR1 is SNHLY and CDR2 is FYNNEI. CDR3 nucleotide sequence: TGTGCCAGCAGTGCCGAGGTCCTATCCTACAATGAGCAGTTCTTC. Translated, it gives CASSAEVLSYNEQFF.

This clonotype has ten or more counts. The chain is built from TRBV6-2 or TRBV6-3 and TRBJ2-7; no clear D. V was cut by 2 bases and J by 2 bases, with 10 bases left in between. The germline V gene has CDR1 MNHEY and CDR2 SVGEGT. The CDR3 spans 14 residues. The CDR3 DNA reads TGTGCCAGCAGTTACATGGACCGACCCTACGAGCAGTACTTC. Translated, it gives CASSYMDRPYEQYF.

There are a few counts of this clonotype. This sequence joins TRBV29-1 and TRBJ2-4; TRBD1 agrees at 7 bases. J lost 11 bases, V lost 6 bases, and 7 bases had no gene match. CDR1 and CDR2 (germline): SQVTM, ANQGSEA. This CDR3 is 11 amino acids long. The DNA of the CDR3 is TGCAGCGTAAACAGGGGAGCGGTTCAGTACTTC. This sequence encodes CSVNRGAVQYF.

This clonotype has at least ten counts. CDR3 amino acids: CASLSGGSRTDTQYF. CDR3 coding DNA: TGTGCCAGCCTCTCCGGGGGGTCCCGCACAGATACGCAGTATTTT. The chain combines TRBV28 with TRBJ2-3; the match to TRBD2 covers 7 bases. With 8 bases clipped from V and 1 base from J, the junction kept 9 bases outside the gene matches. CDR1 is MDHEN and CDR2 is SYDVKM in the germline V gene. This CDR3 is 15 amino acids long.

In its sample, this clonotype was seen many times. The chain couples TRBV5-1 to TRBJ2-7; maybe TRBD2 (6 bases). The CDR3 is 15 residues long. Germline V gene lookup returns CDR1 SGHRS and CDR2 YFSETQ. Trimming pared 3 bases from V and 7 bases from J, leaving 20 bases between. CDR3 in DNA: TGCGCCAGCAGCTCCATCCCGGGAGAGTGGGAGGAGCAGTACTTC. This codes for CASSSIPGEWEEQYF. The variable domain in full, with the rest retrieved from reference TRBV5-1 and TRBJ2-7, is KAGVTQTPRYLIKTRGQQVTLSCSPISGHRSVSWYQQTPGQGLQFLFEYFSETQRNKGNFPGRFSGRQFSNSRSEMNVSTLELGDSALYLCASSSIPGEWEEQYFGPGTRLTVT.